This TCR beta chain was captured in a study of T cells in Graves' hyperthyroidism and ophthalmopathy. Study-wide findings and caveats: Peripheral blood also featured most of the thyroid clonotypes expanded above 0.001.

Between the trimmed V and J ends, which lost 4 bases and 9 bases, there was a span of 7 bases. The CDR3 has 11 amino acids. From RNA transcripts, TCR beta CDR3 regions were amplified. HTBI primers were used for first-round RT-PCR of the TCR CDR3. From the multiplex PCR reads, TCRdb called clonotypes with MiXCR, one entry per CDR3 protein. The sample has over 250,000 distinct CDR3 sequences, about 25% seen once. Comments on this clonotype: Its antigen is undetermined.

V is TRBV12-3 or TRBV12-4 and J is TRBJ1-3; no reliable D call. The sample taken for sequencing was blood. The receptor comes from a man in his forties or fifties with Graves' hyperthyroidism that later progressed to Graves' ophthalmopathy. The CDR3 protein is CASSSGRTIYF. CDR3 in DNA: TGTGCCAGCAGTTCCGGACGCACCATATATTTT.